This T cell receptor (beta chain) was sequenced during a study of cytomegalovirus exposure and HLA in healthy donors. Study findings and constraints: The study recorded 160 or so TCR beta chains that were cytomegalovirus-associated. As a later analysis showed, several of the most significant clusters appeared to be linked to common viral pathogens.

This clone has only a few counts. Its cognate antigen is unknown. This CDR3 has 16 residues. Trimming left V 6 bases short and J 4 bases short, with 16 bases between. Germline V lookup: CDR1 MNHNY, CDR2 SVGAGI (reference sequence). Researchers ran the PCR with 60 Vbeta and 13 Jbeta primers. Using immunoSEQ multiplex PCR, the repertoire was profiled, and TCRdb retains in-frame clones only, with some absent. In the table there are some 220,000 clones, just over 75% of which are singletons. The specimen sequenced was PBMCs. The J gene is TRBJ1-6, the V gene TRBV6-6; tentative D call: TRBD1 (6 bases). This sequence was found in a woman in her sixties or seventies in good health and CMV-seropositive. CDR3 sequence (DNA): TGTGCCAGCAGCGCCGGGACAACTGGGTATAATTCACCCCTCCACTTT. Its translation: CASSAGTTGYNSPLHF.